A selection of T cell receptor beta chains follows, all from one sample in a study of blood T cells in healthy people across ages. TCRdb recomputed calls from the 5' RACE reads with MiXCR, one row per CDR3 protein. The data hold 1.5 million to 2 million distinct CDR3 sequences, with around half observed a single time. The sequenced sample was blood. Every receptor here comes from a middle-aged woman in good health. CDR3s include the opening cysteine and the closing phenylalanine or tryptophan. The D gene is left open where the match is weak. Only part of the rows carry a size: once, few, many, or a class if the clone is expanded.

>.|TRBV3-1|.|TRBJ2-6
CASSQVRDRPGANVLTF
TGTGCCAGCAGCCAAGTCAGGGATCGGCCTGGGGCCAACGTCCTGACTTTC
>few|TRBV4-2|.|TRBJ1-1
CASSQESVNTEAFF
TGTGCCAGCAGCCAAGAGAGTGTGAACACTGAAGCTTTCTTT
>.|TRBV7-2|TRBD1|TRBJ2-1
CASSPQVRTGGNEQFF
TGTGCCAGCAGCCCCCAAGTCCGGACAGGGGGCAATGAGCAGTTCTTC
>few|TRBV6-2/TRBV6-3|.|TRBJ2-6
CASSSRPNVLTF
TGTGCCAGCAGTTCTCGGCCCAACGTCCTGACTTTC
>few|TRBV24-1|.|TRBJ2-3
CATSDPTSPLASDTQYF
TGTGCCACCAGTGATCCGACTAGTCCCCTCGCCTCAGATACGCAGTATTTT
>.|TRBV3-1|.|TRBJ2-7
CASSWYREANNEQYF
TGTGCCAGCAGTTGGTATAGGGAGGCTAACAATGAGCAGTACTTC
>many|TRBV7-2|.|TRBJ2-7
CASSLGRLSYEQYF
TGCGCCAGCAGCTTGGGCAGGCTATCCTACGAGCAGTACTTC
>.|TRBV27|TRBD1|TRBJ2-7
CASSLLQGVVEQYF
TGTGCCAGCAGTTTACTTCAGGGGGTAGTCGAGCAGTACTTC
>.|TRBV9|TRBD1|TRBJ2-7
CVSSPQGISYNEQYF
TGTGTCAGCAGCCCACAGGGGATCTCCTACAATGAGCAGTACTTC
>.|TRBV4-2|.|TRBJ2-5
CASSQDRGTLETQYF
TGTGCCAGCAGCCAAGATAGGGGGACCTTGGAGACCCAGTACTTC
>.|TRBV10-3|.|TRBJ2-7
CAISTQGNEQYF
TGTGCCATCAGTACACAGGGTAACGAGCAGTACTTC
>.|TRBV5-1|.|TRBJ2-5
CASSSAVAGEAQYF
TGCGCCAGCAGCTCGGCGGTGGCTGGGGAGGCCCAGTACTTC
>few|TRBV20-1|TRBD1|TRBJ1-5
CSATGGVQPQHF
TGCAGTGCTACAGGGGGCGTTCAGCCCCAGCATTTT
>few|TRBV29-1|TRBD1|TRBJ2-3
CSVHRQGEDTQYF
TGCAGCGTTCACCGACAGGGAGAAGATACGCAGTATTTT
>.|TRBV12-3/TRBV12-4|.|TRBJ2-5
CASSQGTTRYF
TGTGCCAGCAGCCAAGGGACGACGAGGTACTTC
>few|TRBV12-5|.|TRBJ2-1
CASAMDGYNEQFF
TGTGCTAGTGCTATGGACGGGTACAATGAGCAGTTCTTC
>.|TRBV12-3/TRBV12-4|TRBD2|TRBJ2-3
CASSLPRLAVSTDTQYF
TGTGCCAGCAGCTTGCCACGACTAGCGGTCAGCACAGATACGCAATATTTT
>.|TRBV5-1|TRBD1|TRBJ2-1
CASSWGDRGRDNEQFF
TGCGCCAGCAGCTGGGGGGACAGGGGAAGGGACAATGAGCAGTTCTTC
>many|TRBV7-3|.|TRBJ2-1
CASSSPPRSEQFF
TGTGCCAGCAGCTCCCCCCCCAGGTCTGAGCAGTTCTTC
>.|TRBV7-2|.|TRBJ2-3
CASSYTGSRGSTDTQYF
TGTGCCAGCAGTTATACGGGGAGTCGGGGGAGCACAGATACGCAGTATTTT
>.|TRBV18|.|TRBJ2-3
CASSPQPTDTQYF
TGTGCCAGCTCTCCCCAGCCCACAGATACGCAGTATTTT
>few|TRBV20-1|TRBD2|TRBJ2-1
CSAPSGGESYNEQFF
TGCAGTGCTCCTAGCGGGGGGGAATCCTACAATGAGCAGTTCTTC
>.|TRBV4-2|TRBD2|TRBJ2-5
CASSQDYRAGRETQYF
TGTGCCAGCAGCCAAGATTACAGAGCGGGGAGAGAGACCCAGTACTTC
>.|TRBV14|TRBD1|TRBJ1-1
CASSQVRQGAVAFF
TGTGCCAGCAGCCAAGTCCGACAGGGGGCCGTCGCTTTCTTT
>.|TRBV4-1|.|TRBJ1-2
CASSQDQGGSYGYTF
TGCGCCAGCAGCCAAGATCAGGGCGGGAGCTATGGCTACACCTTC
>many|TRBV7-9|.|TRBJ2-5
CASSLVPQGRETQYF
TGCGCCAGCAGCTTGGTGCCCCAGGGAAGAGAGACCCAGTACTTC
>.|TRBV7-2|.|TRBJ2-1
CASSLAGQSINNEQFF
TGTGCCAGCAGCTTAGCCGGACAGAGCATCAACAATGAGCAGTTCTTC
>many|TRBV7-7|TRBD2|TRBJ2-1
CASSRGGGDNEQFF
TGTGCCAGCAGCCGGGGGGGAGGCGACAATGAGCAGTTCTTC
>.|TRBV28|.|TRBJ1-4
CASTDDALPGEKLFF
TGTGCCAGCACTGATGACGCTTTGCCTGGTGAAAAACTGTTTTTT
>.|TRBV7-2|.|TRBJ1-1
CASSLIAWGMNTEAFF
TGTGCCAGCAGCTTAATAGCCTGGGGAATGAACACTGAAGCTTTCTTT
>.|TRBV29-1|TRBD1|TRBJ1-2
CSVLTGSYGYTF
TGCAGCGTTCTGACAGGGAGCTATGGCTACACCTTC
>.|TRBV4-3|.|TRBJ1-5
CASSQVVGGQPQHF
TGCGCCAGCAGCCAAGTTGTGGGGGGTCAGCCCCAGCATTTT
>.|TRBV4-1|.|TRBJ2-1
CASSHRQVDNEQFF
TGCGCCAGCAGCCACCGACAGGTAGACAATGAGCAGTTCTTC
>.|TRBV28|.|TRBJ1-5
CASSLFGSFSKPQHF
TGTGCCAGCAGTTTATTCGGTAGCTTTTCTAAGCCCCAGCATTTT
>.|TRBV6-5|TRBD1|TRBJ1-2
CASSPQTTGRMPHTF
TGTGCCAGCAGCCCACAAACGACAGGGAGGATGCCCCACACCTTC
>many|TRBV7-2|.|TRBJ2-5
CASSLVSGQETQYF
TGTGCCAGCAGTTTGGTGAGCGGGCAAGAGACCCAGTACTTC
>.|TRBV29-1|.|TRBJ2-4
CSVAGGQGGIEYF
TGCAGCGTTGCTGGCGGGCAGGGGGGGATTGAGTACTTC
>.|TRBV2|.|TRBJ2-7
CASSLSGAHPDEQYF
TGTGCCAGCAGCCTATCGGGGGCCCACCCCGACGAGCAGTACTTC
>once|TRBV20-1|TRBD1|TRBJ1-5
CSASGQGNQPQHF
TGCAGTGCTAGTGGACAGGGCAATCAGCCCCAGCATTTT
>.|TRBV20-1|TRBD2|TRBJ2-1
CSARAGLAGGRKTYNEQFF
TGCAGTGCTAGGGCGGGACTAGCGGGGGGGAGAAAGACCTACAATGAGCAGTTCTTC
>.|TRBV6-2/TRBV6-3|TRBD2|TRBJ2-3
CASSPDWTSGGKSTDTQYF
TGTGCCAGCAGTCCCGACTGGACTAGCGGGGGGAAGAGCACAGATACGCAGTATTTT
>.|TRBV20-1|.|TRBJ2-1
CSARFQQLTGSYNGQFF
TGCAGTGCTAGATTCCAACAACTAACAGGCTCCTACAATGGGCAGTTCTTC
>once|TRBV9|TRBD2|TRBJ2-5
CASSARTSGIEETQYF
TGTGCCAGCAGCGCTCGGACTAGCGGCATCGAAGAGACCCAGTACTTC
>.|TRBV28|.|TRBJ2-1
CASSPQMDPVNEQFF
TGTGCCAGTAGTCCACAAATGGACCCGGTAAATGAGCAGTTCTTC
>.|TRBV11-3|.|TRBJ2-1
CASSRWEGAYNEQFF
TGTGCCAGCAGTCGCTGGGAAGGGGCCTACAATGAGCAGTTCTTC
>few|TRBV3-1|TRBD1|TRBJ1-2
CASSHKSSGTGSGYTF
TGTGCCAGCAGCCACAAAAGTTCTGGGACAGGGAGCGGCTACACCTTC
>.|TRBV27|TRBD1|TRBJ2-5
CASSFTDRGGETQYF
TGTGCCAGCAGTTTTACGGACAGGGGCGGCGAGACCCAGTACTTC
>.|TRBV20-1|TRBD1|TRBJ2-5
CSAREQGGVETQYF
TGCAGTGCTAGAGAACAGGGGGGAGTAGAGACCCAGTACTTC
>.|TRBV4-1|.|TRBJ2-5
CASSQDVSLETQYF
TGCGCCAGCAGCCAAGATGTGTCCCTTGAGACCCAGTACTTC
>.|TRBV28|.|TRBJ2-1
CASSFPLQGNPYYNEQFF
TGTGCCAGCAGTTTTCCTCTTCAGGGGAACCCCTACTACAATGAGCAGTTCTTC
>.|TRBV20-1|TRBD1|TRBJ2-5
CSASGGTGGETQYF
TGCAGTGCTAGTGGGGGGACAGGGGGGGAGACCCAGTACTTC
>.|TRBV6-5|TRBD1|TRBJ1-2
CASSTKQGAIGGYTF
TGTGCCAGCAGTACGAAACAGGGGGCAATAGGAGGCTACACCTTC
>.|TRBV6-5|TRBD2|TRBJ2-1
CASRLLAGGGDEQFF
TGTGCCAGCAGGCTTCTAGCGGGGGGAGGAGATGAGCAGTTCTTC
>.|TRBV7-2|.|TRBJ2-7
CASSRDGSYNEQYF
TGTGCCAGCAGCCGGGACGGCTCCTACAATGAGCAGTACTTC
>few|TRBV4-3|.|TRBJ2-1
CASSQERDYYNEQFF
TGCGCCAGCAGCCAGGAGCGAGACTACTACAATGAGCAGTTCTTC
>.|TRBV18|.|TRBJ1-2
CASSPLQGRDYGYTF
TGTGCCAGCTCACCACTGCAGGGGCGGGACTATGGCTACACCTTC
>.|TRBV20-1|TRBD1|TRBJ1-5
CSAMRQGLNQPQHF
TGCAGTGCCATGAGACAGGGATTAAATCAGCCCCAGCATTTT